This TCR beta chain came from a study of blood T cell dynamics during melanoma immunotherapy. Across the whole study: First-line therapy was either pembrolizumab or nivolumab with ipilimumab for metastatic melanoma.

Study observations and caveats: Clones driving repertoire changes may be melanoma-specific or general immune activation.

Time point defined: week 3, after first cycle of checkpoint inhibitor. DNA loading was fixed at around 0.35 ug for all bulk PBMC samples. Data came from immunoSEQ multiplex PCR; TCRdb stores just in-frame clones and leaves some out. The sample contains approximately 11,000 clones, over 70% of which appear only once. Turning to this clone: Antigen specificity is unknown.

Germline V lookup: CDR1 SGHNT, CDR2 YYREEE (reference sequence). The ends lost 4 bases at V and 2 bases at J; junction bases unmatched: 2. The CDR3 length is 16 residues. This clonotype was obtained from a human donor with melanoma. Specimen: blood, collected from a patient treated with checkpoint blockade. J is TRBJ2-5 and V is TRBV5-4; TRBD2 agrees at 16 bases. Here the CDR3 reads CASSQGLAGGQETQYF. For the CDR3, the DNA is TGTGCCAGCAGCCAGGGACTAGCGGGGGGGCAAGAGACCCAGTACTTC.